This entry describes one T cell receptor (beta chain). The CDR3 consists of 15 residues. Unmatched junction bases numbered 7, after V lost 0 bases and J lost 4 bases. In germline, CDR1 is SQVTM, CDR2 ANQGSEA. These data are taken from a study of cytomegalovirus exposure and HLA in healthy donors. This PCR relied on a set of 60 Vbeta primers and 13 Jbeta primers. Produced via immunoSEQ multiplex PCR; TCRdb's table is partial and in-frame only. The table includes about 120,000 clones, roughly 60% detected once. This chain links TRBV29-1 with TRBJ1-2; 8 positions match TRBD1. The sequenced material came from PBMCs. This clonotype originated in a man between 35 and 55 years old in good health and CMV-seropositive. CDR3 nucleotide sequence: TGCAGCGTTGAAGATCGCAGGGGGCAAATCTATGGCTACACCTTC. This encodes CSVEDRRGQIYGYTF.